These T cell receptor beta chains were read from a single sample in a study of blood T cells in healthy people across ages. Each CDR3 protein is one row after TCRdb ran MiXCR on the 5' RACE reads. The sample lists 1.5 million to 2 million distinct CDR3 sequences; 25% to 30% were seen once. The sequenced sample was blood. These receptors all come from a woman aged 30 to 39 in good health. The CDR3 runs from the conserved cysteine through the conserved F or W. The D gene is left open where the match is weak. The size field is filled for only some rows; it gives once, few, many or a size class.

d_call clone_size j_call v_call cdr3_aa cdr3_nt
NA NA TRBJ1-5 TRBV28 CASSPGQTNNQPQHF TGTGCCAGCAGCCCAGGACAGACTAACAATCAGCCCCAGCATTTT
NA NA TRBJ1-2 TRBV7-2 CASSIKRAYGYTF TGTGCCAGCAGCATAAAGAGGGCTTATGGCTACACCTTC
TRBD2 NA TRBJ2-1 TRBV7-9 CASSFFAGGPSNEQFF TGTGCCAGCAGCTTTTTTGCGGGAGGCCCTTCCAATGAGCAGTTCTTC
TRBD1 NA TRBJ1-4 TRBV10-3 CAIRSGQTNEKLFF TGTGCCATTAGATCGGGACAGACAAATGAAAAACTGTTTTTT
TRBD2 NA TRBJ2-1 TRBV7-9 CASSLPGGADEQFF TGTGCCAGCAGCTTACCGGGGGGGGCGGATGAGCAGTTCTTC
NA few TRBJ1-4 TRBV12-3/TRBV12-4 CASPPWVHNEKLFF TGTGCCAGCCCACCTTGGGTCCACAATGAAAAACTGTTTTTT
NA many TRBJ1-1 TRBV12-3/TRBV12-4 CASSPQRAGRTEAFF TGTGCCAGCAGTCCCCAACGCGCGGGGCGCACTGAAGCTTTCTTT
TRBD2 NA TRBJ2-3 TRBV20-1 CSAIQRGASTDTQYF TGCAGTGCTATCCAGCGGGGGGCAAGCACAGATACGCAGTATTTT
NA NA TRBJ2-5 TRBV2 CASSESLGWQETQYF TGTGCCAGCAGTGAAAGCCTGGGGTGGCAAGAGACCCAGTACTTC
TRBD2 many TRBJ2-1 TRBV10-3 CAISGSLGGGDNNEQFF TGTGCCATCAGTGGATCCCTCGGGGGGGGAGACAACAATGAGCAGTTCTTC
NA NA TRBJ2-1 TRBV5-6 CASSFGGVGGEQFF TGTGCCAGCAGCTTCGGAGGGGTTGGGGGTGAGCAGTTCTTC
TRBD1 few TRBJ2-7 TRBV20-1 CSARDWGDRAPQGYEQYF TGCAGTGCTAGAGATTGGGGGGACAGGGCCCCTCAGGGCTACGAGCAGTACTTC
NA NA TRBJ1-1 TRBV6-1 CASSDIWARLNTEAFF TGTGCCAGCAGTGATATTTGGGCTCGGCTTAACACTGAAGCTTTCTTT
TRBD1 NA TRBJ2-1 TRBV7-2 CASGHRQQGANEQFF TGTGCCAGCGGCCACCGGCAGCAGGGGGCTAATGAGCAGTTCTTC
NA NA TRBJ2-5 TRBV27 CASSSISAGWETQYF TGTGCCAGCAGTTCAATCTCTGCAGGGTGGGAGACCCAGTACTTC
NA NA TRBJ2-1 TRBV15 CATSRGSLRESQETQFF TGTGCCACCAGCAGAGGATCCCTACGGGAGTCACAAGAGACCCAGTTCTTC